The 31 T cell receptor beta chains listed next were all sequenced from one sample in a study of control samples from healthy donors and cancer patients. Only in-frame clones appear in the TCRdb table, and some are missing; sequencing was by immunoSEQ multiplex PCR. The sample holds about 150,000 clones; approximately 94% are singletons and the top ten take around 6.1%. The sample comprised blood. The receptors derive from a man aged 40-50 years in good health.

The chain is built from TRBV19 and TRBJ2-3, with 10 bases lining up with TRBD1. V dropped 7 bases and J dropped 3; count of bases not matched to a gene: 4. This CDR3 has 14 amino acids. The germline CDR1 and CDR2 sequences are LNHDA and SQIVND (reference sequence). This CDR3 is CASKPGQGTDTQYF. CDR3 bases: TGTGCCAGTAAGCCGGGACAGGGGACAGATACGCAGTATTTT.

The V call is TRBV5-4, the J call TRBJ1-2, with D perhaps matching TRBD1 (5 bases). This CDR3 has 13 residues. The germline V gene has CDR1 SGHNT and CDR2 YYREEE (reference sequence). V shed 5 bases and J shed 2 bases, with 10 bases lying between them. The CDR3 here is CASSQGHNYGYTF. The CDR3 DNA reads as TGTGCCAGCAGTCAAGGACACAACTATGGCTACACCTTC. Full variable domain (missing parts from reference TRBV5-4 and TRBJ1-2): ETGVTQSPTHLIKTRGQQVTLRCSSQSGHNTVSWYQQALGQGPQFIFQYYREEENGRGNFPPRFSGLQFPNYSSELNVNALELDDSALYLCASSQGHNYGYTFGSGTRLTVV.

The chain is built from TRBV18 and TRBJ2-7; no clear D gene. This CDR3 has 12 amino acids. Germline V gene data show CDR1 as KGHSH and CDR2 as LQKENI. With 6 bases removed from V and 4 bases from J, the gap between germline ends came to 10 bases. In DNA form, the CDR3 reads TGTGCCAGCTCTCCGGCGGATTACGAGCAGTACTTC. Residues: CASSPADYEQYF.

In DNA, the CDR3 is TGTGCCACCAGCCTTGGCACAGGAGCAACTAATGAAAAACTGTTTTTT. This gives the protein CATSLGTGATNEKLFF. The rearrangement links TRBV15 to TRBJ1-4; tentatively, D is TRBD1 (5 bases). With 5 bases removed from V and 0 bases from J, the gap between germline ends came to 13 bases. Per the germline V gene, CDR1 is LNHNV and CDR2 is YYDKDF (reference sequence). The CDR3 is made up of 16 amino acids.

The chain carries TRBV6-6 and TRBJ1-1, with D unresolved. Germline CDR1 and CDR2: MNHNY and SVGAGI (reference sequence). The CDR3 runs 16 residues. Trimming removed 0 bases at V and 0 bases at J, with 11 bases between. The CDR3 spells CASSYSMSPMNTEAFF. The CDR3 DNA sequence: TGTGCCAGCAGTTACTCGATGTCACCGATGAACACTGAAGCTTTCTTT.

This clone was counted only a few times. The chain has TRBV6-5 and TRBJ1-1; no clear D gene. CDR1 and CDR2 from the germline V gene are MNHEY and SVGAGI. The CDR3 consists of 14 residues. V lost 2 bases to trimming and J lost 0 bases, with 7 bases between them. The CDR3 DNA is TGTGCCAGCAGTTACGCCTTCATGAACACTGAAGCTTTCTTT. It codes for CASSYAFMNTEAFF.

The rearrangement links TRBV15 to TRBJ1-5; 7 nucleotides line up with TRBD1. The V segment lost 2 bases and the J segment 3 bases; nucleotides outside the gene matches: 10. Per germline, CDR1 LNHNV and CDR2 YYDKDF (reference sequence). The CDR3 spans 17 residues. CDR3 region: CATSRLPTGAVNQPQHF. CDR3 sequence (DNA): TGTGCCACCAGCAGACTACCTACAGGGGCGGTCAATCAGCCCCAGCATTTT. Full variable domain (remainder filled in from reference TRBV15 and TRBJ1-5): DAMVIQNPRYQVTQFGKPVTLSCSQTLNHNVMYWYQQKSSQAPKLLFHYYDKDFNNEADTPDNFQSRRPNTSFCFLDIRSPGLGDTAMYLCATSRLPTGAVNQPQHFGDGTRLSIL.

V is TRBV3-1 (or the pseudogene TRBV3-2) and J is TRBJ2-3; D unclear. Germline assignment: CDR1 LGHDT and CDR2 YNNKEL (reference sequence). V was cut by 1 base and J by 1 base, with 6 bases left in between. CDR3 length equals 14 residues. Here the CDR3 reads CASSQAPRTDTQYF. In DNA form, the CDR3 reads TGTGCCAGCAGCCAAGCCCCCCGCACAGATACGCAGTATTTT.

V usage is TRBV24-1 and J usage is TRBJ2-1; TRBD2 matches at 10 bases. CDR3 length: 16 amino acids. In germline, CDR1 is KGHDR, CDR2 SFDVKD. V was clipped by 1 base and J by 3 bases; unmatched bases: 2. The CDR3 loop is CATSDFSSGGYNEQFF. The CDR3 region has the DNA TGTGCCACCAGTGATTTCTCTAGCGGGGGCTACAATGAGCAGTTCTTC.

The genes are TRBV5-1 and TRBJ1-2; 10 bases fit TRBD1. J lost 4 bases, V lost 3 bases, and 3 bases had no gene match. CDR3 length: 14 amino acids. Germline CDR1 reads SGHRS; CDR2 reads YFSETQ. CDR3 nucleotide sequence: TGCGCCAGCAGCTGGGACAGGGGTTCCTATGGCTACACCTTC. Residues: CASSWDRGSYGYTF.

The chain carries TRBV3-1 (or the pseudogene TRBV3-2) and TRBJ1-6, with unresolved D. CDR1 and CDR2 from the germline V gene are LGHDT and YNNKEL (reference sequence). V lost 8 bases and J lost 9, with 17 bases in between. The CDR3 sequence is 14 residues long. The CDR3 region is CASALGSSRSPLHF. The CDR3 DNA follows: TGTGCCAGCGCCCTCGGGTCCTCTCGTTCACCCCTCCACTTT.

This sequence joins TRBV28 and TRBJ2-7; 12 nucleotides agree with TRBD1. The germline CDR1 and CDR2 sequences are MDHEN and SYDVKM. Trimming cost V 2 bases and J 8 bases; bases outside gene matches: 4. The CDR3 extends over 14 amino acids. The CDR3 sequence: CASSLRGTGGKQYF. For the CDR3, the DNA is TGTGCCAGCAGTTTAAGAGGGACAGGGGGCAAGCAGTACTTC.

The rearrangement joins TRBV5-1 to TRBJ2-7, with a weak D call TRBD1 (7 bases). There are 14 residues in the CDR3. The V gene's germline CDR1 is SGHRS and CDR2 YFSETQ. Trimming removed 7 bases from V and 5 bases from J, with 19 bases in between. CDR3 DNA: TGCGCCAGCGCTAGGGGGGACAGTGGTAACGAGCAGTACTTC. Translation: CASARGDSGNEQYF.

The J gene is TRBJ2-7, the V gene TRBV19, with a possible D match to TRBD1 (7 bases). V lost 4 bases and J lost 4, with 17 bases in between. The CDR3 spans 15 residues. Germline loops: CDR1 LNHDA, CDR2 SQIVND (reference sequence). In nucleotides, the CDR3 is TGTGCCAGTAGTACGAACAGGGGAGGATTGTACGAGCAGTACTTC. It specifies CASSTNRGGLYEQYF. The full variable domain, rest sourced from reference TRBV19 and TRBJ2-7, is DGGITQSPKYLFRKEGQNVTLSCEQNLNHDAMYWYRQDPGQGLRLIYYSQIVNDFQKGDIAEGYSVSREKKESFPLTVTSAQKNPTAFYLCASSTNRGGLYEQYFGPGTRLTVT.

The J gene is TRBJ1-2, the V gene TRBV9; maybe TRBD1 (5 bases). From germline, CDR1 is SGDLS and CDR2 YYNGEE. V lost 4 bases, J lost 7 bases, and 14 bases lay in between. The CDR3 covers 13 residues. The chain's CDR3 is CASSTTAGFGYTF. CDR3 nucleotide sequence: TGTGCCAGCAGCACCACCGCAGGGTTTGGCTACACCTTC.

This chain links TRBV9 with TRBJ1-2; unclear D gene. CDR1 is SGDLS and CDR2 is YYNGEE in the germline V gene. V gave up 3 bases and J gave up 5 bases, with 17 bases separating them. The CDR3 length is 15 residues. The CDR3 DNA sequence: TGTGCCAGCAGCGGAAATATTAGGGTGGAGTATGGCTACACCTTC. The encoded protein is CASSGNIRVEYGYTF.

V gene TRBV28 combines with J gene TRBJ1-1, with D perhaps matching TRBD1 (5 bases). CDR3 length equals 15 residues. V lost 4 bases and J 0 bases, leaving 12 bases between the germline ends. CDR1 MDHEN and CDR2 SYDVKM come from the germline V gene. CDR3 bases: TGTGCCAGCAGTTCCGGAGGGGTATTGAACACTGAAGCTTTCTTT. Translated, it gives CASSSGGVLNTEAFF. The variable domain in full, with the rest retrieved from reference TRBV28 and TRBJ1-1, is DVKVTQSSRYLVKRTGEKVFLECVQDMDHENMFWYRQDPGLGLRLIYFSYDVKMKEKGDIPEGYSVSREKKERFSLILESASTNQTSMYLCASSSGGVLNTEAFFGQGTRLTVV.

This clone was recorded once. V usage is TRBV13 and J usage is TRBJ1-2, with TRBD1 as a possible D gene (6 bases). The germline gives CDR1 PRHDT, CDR2 FYEKMQ (reference sequence). CDR3 length equals 15 residues. V was clipped by 7 bases and J by 1 base, with 16 bases between them. The CDR3 reads CASTLRGGSNYGYTF. The CDR3, as DNA: TGTGCCAGCACCCTGAGAGGGGGGAGTAACTATGGCTACACCTTC.

The gene calls are TRBV3-1 (or the pseudogene TRBV3-2) and TRBJ2-7; the D gene is possibly TRBD2 (6 bases). Trimming shortened V by 0 bases and J by 2 bases, and 20 bases separated the two germline ends. This CDR3 contains 18 residues. Germline V lookup: CDR1 LGHDT, CDR2 YNNKEL (reference sequence). Here the CDR3 DNA reads TGTGCCAGCAGCCAAGACGGGGGTGGGAACGCTAACCCCTACGAGCAGTACTTC. Translating gives CASSQDGGGNANPYEQYF.

V and J are TRBV30 and TRBJ2-7; no firm D call. The germline V gene has CDR1 GTSNPN and CDR2 SVGIG (reference sequence). The CDR3 is made up of 15 amino acids. With 2 bases removed from V and 0 bases from J, the gap between germline ends came to 14 bases. The chain's CDR3 is CAWSKAERSSYEQYF. CDR3 bases: TGTGCCTGGAGTAAGGCCGAGCGTAGCTCCTACGAGCAGTACTTC. The whole variable domain, remainder taken from reference TRBV30 and TRBJ2-7, is SQTIHQWPATLVQPVGSPLSLECTVEGTSNPNLYWYRQAAGRGLQLLFYSVGIGQISSEVPQNLSASRPQDRQFILSSKKLLLSDSGFYLCAWSKAERSSYEQYFGPGTRLTVT.

The rearrangement joins TRBV6-4 to TRBJ1-2, with D perhaps TRBD1 (5 bases). The CDR3 runs to 15 residues. Germline V CDR1 and CDR2: MRHNA, SNTAGT. V was cut by 3 bases and J by 4 bases, with 15 bases left in between. DNA of the CDR3: TGTGCCAGCAGTGAGGAGGCAGGGCCTTTCTATGGCTACACCTTC. Translated: CASSEEAGPFYGYTF.

The chain employs TRBV2 and TRBJ1-4; TRBD1 agrees at 7 bases. V lost 3 bases, J lost 8 bases, and 6 bases stayed unmatched. CDR1 SNHLY and CDR2 FYNNEI come from the germline V gene. The CDR3 sequence is 14 residues long. This CDR3 is CASSDDRASEKLFF. CDR3 DNA: TGTGCCAGCAGTGACGACAGGGCCTCAGAAAAACTGTTTTTT.

The rearrangement joins TRBV3-1 (or the pseudogene TRBV3-2) to TRBJ1-2; 7 nucleotides agree with TRBD1. V dropped 7 bases and J dropped 4; count of bases not matched to a gene: 9. CDR3 size: 14 residues. CDR1 is LGHDT, CDR2 YNNKEL, per germline (reference sequence). CDR3 in amino acids: CASTGTVLGYGYTF. DNA for the CDR3: TGTGCCAGCACTGGGACAGTTTTGGGCTATGGCTACACCTTC.

The J gene is TRBJ1-2, the V gene TRBV28; no firm D call. Germline CDR1 is MDHEN and CDR2 is SYDVKM. The CDR3 runs to 14 residues. Trimming left V 7 bases short and J 2 bases short, with 14 bases between. CDR3: CASTYRWGNYGYTF. As DNA, the CDR3 is TGTGCCAGCACCTACAGATGGGGAAACTATGGCTACACCTTC.

The rearrangement joins TRBV4-2 to TRBJ1-2; no reliable D call. The CDR3 extends over 12 amino acids. Looked up from germline, CDR1 is LGHNA and CDR2 is YNFKEQ. V was cut by 0 bases and J by 5 bases, with 4 bases left in between. The CDR3 DNA reads as TGTGCCAGCAGCCAAGACAGGTATGGCTACACCTTC. Translating gives CASSQDRYGYTF.

The gene calls are TRBV18 and TRBJ2-7; TRBD2 matches at 11 bases. The CDR3 consists of 16 residues. Germline-derived CDR1 and CDR2 are KGHSH and LQKENI. V dropped 4 bases and J dropped 4; count of bases not matched to a gene: 9. The CDR3 spells CASSQSSGGAFYEQYF. CDR3 DNA: TGTGCCAGCTCACAGAGTAGCGGGGGGGCCTTTTACGAGCAGTACTTC.

The chain uses TRBV5-1 and TRBJ2-3; TRBD1 matches at 7 bases. Per the germline V gene, CDR1 is SGHRS and CDR2 is YFSETQ. With 6 bases clipped from V and 3 bases from J, the junction kept 7 bases outside the gene matches. The CDR3 has 14 residues. The CDR3 here is CASKYTGETDTQYF. The CDR3 coding sequence is TGCGCCAGCAAATATACAGGGGAGACAGATACGCAGTATTTT.

The V and J genes are TRBV5-1 and TRBJ2-7; TRBD1 or TRBD2 may be the D gene (5 bases each). The CDR3 is 11 residues long. Trimming pared 4 bases from V and 8 bases from J, leaving 10 bases between. Germline V CDR1 and CDR2: SGHRS, YFSETQ. In DNA form, the CDR3 reads TGCGCCAGCAGCCCCGGGACCCAGCAGTACTTC. This gives the protein CASSPGTQQYF.

The V and J genes are TRBV6-5 and TRBJ2-7, with 8 bases aligning to TRBD2. Germline V CDR1 and CDR2: MNHEY, SVGAGI. Trimming took 6 bases from V and 7 from J; bases not matched to a gene: 11. The CDR3 has 14 amino acids. CDR3 region: CASSLGRVQAEQYF. CDR3 coding DNA: TGTGCCAGCAGCCTCGGGAGGGTACAGGCGGAGCAGTACTTC.

The chain links TRBV2 to TRBJ1-5, with D hard to call. Trimming took 4 bases from V and 7 from J, leaving 11 bases between them. CDR1 and CDR2 from the germline V gene are SNHLY and FYNNEI. CDR3 length: 13 residues. The CDR3 nucleotides are TGTGCCAGCAGTGGTGGGGTTGGGCAGCCCCAGCATTTT. Protein product: CASSGGVGQPQHF. Filled out from reference TRBV2 and TRBJ1-5, the complete variable domain reads EPEVTQTPSHQVTQMGQEVILRCVPISNHLYFYWYRQILGQKVEFLVSFYNNEISEKSEIFDDQFSVERPDGSNFTLKIRSTKLEDSAMYFCASSGGVGQPQHFGDGTRLSIL.

V and J are TRBV29-1 and TRBJ2-1; D not certain. Trimming left V 2 bases short and J 6 bases short, with 11 bases between. Germline CDR1 and CDR2: SQVTM and ANQGSEA. This CDR3 has 13 amino acids. The CDR3 DNA reads TGCAGCGTTGAACAGGACCTCTTCAATGAGCAGTTCTTC. Protein: CSVEQDLFNEQFF.